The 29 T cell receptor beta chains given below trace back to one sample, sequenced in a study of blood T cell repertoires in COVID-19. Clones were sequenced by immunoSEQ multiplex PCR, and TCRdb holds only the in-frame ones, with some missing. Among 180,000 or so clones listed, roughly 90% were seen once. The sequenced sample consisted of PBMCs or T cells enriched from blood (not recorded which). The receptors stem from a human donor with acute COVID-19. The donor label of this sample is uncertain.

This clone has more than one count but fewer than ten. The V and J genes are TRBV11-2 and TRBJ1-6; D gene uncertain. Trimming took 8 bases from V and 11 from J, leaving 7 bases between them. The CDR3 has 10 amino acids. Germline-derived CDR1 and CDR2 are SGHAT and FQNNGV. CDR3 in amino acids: CASAGPPLHF. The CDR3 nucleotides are TGTGCCAGCGCAGGTCCACCCCTCCACTTT.

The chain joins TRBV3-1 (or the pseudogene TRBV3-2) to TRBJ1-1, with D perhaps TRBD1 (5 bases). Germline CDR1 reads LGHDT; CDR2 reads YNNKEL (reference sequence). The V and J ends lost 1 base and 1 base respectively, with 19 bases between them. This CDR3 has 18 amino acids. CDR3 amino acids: CASSQVGIFGHTNTEAFF. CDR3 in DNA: TGTGCCAGCAGCCAAGTAGGTATCTTTGGACACACGAACACTGAAGCTTTCTTT.

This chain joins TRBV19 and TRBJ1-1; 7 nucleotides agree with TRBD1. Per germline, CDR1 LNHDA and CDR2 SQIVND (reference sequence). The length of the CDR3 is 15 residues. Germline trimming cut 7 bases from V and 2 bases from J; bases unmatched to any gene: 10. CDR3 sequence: CASKLGTGANTEAFF. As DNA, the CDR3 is TGTGCCAGTAAATTGGGCACAGGGGCAAACACTGAAGCTTTCTTT.

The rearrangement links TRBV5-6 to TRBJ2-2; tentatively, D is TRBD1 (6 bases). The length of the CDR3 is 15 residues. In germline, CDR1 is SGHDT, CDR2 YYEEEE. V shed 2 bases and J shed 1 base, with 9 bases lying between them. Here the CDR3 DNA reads TGTGCCAGCAGCTTCGGACAGAGGAACACCGGGGAGCTGTTTTTT. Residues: CASSFGQRNTGELFF.

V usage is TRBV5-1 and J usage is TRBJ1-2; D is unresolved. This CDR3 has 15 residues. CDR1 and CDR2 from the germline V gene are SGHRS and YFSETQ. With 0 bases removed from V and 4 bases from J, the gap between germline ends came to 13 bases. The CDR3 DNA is TGCGCCAGCAGCTTGGGCTCCTCAGTCACCTATGGCTACACCTTC. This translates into CASSLGSSVTYGYTF.

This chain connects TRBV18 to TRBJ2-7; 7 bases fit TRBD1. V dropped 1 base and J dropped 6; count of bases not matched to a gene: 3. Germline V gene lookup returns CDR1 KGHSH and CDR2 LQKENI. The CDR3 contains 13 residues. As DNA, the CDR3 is TGTGCCAGCTCACCACAGGGGGCGGGCGAGCAGTACTTC. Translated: CASSPQGAGEQYF.

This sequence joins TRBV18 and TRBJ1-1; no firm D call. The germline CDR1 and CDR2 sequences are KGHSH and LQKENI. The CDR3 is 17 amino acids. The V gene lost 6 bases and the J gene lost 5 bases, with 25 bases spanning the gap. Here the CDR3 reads CASSPYEGSIRDTEAFF. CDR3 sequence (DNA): TGTGCCAGCTCTCCCTATGAGGGCTCAATCCGCGATACTGAAGCTTTCTTT.

The CDR3 DNA follows: TGTGCCAGCAGCTTAGATCGGCAGGGTTTCGGCACAGATACGCAGTATTTT. Amino acid sequence: CASSLDRQGFGTDTQYF. V and J are TRBV11-2 and TRBJ2-3; the D gene is possibly TRBD1 (5 bases). Germline-derived CDR1 and CDR2 are SGHAT and FQNNGV. V lost 0 bases and J 1 base, leaving 14 bases between the germline ends. CDR3 length equals 17 residues.

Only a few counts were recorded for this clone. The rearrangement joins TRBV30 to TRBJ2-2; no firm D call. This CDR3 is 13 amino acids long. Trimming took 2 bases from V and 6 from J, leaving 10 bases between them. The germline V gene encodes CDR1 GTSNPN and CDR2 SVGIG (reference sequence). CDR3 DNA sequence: TGTGCCTGGAGTTCCACTGTGGCCGGGGAGCTGTTTTTT. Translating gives CAWSSTVAGELFF.

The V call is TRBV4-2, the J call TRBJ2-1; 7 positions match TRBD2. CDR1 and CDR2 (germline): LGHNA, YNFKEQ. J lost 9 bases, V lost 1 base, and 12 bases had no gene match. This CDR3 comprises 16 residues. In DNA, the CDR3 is TGTGCCAGCAGCCAAGCCGAAGCGGGGACGAGGGGTGAGCAGTTCTTC. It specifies CASSQAEAGTRGEQFF.

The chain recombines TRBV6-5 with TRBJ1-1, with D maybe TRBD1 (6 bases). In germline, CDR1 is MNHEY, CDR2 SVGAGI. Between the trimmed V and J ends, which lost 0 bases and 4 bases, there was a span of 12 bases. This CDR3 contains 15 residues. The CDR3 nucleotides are TGTGCCAGCAGTTACTCGACACAGGGTAGCACTGAAGCTTTCTTT. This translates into CASSYSTQGSTEAFF.

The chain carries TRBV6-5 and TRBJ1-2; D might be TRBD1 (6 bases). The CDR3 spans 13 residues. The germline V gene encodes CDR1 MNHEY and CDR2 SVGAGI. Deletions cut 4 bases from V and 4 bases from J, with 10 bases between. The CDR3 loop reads CASSSQGPYGYTF. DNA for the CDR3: TGTGCCAGCAGTTCACAGGGTCCCTATGGCTACACCTTC.

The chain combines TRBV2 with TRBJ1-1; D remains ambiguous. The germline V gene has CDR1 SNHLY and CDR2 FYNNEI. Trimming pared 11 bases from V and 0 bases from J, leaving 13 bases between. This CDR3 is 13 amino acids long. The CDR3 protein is CALTTRLNTEAFF. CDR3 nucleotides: TGTGCCTTAACGACACGACTGAACACTGAAGCTTTCTTT.

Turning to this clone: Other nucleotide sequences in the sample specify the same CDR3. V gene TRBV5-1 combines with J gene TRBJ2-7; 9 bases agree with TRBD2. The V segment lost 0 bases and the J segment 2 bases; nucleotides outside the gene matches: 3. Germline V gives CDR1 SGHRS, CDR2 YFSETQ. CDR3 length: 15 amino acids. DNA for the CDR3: TGCGCCAGCAGCTTGGTCGCGGGGGGGACCTACGAGCAGTACTTC. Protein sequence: CASSLVAGGTYEQYF.

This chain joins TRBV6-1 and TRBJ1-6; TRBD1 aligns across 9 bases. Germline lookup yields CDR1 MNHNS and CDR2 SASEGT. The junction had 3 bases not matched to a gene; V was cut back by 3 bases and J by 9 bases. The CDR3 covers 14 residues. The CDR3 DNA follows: TGTGCCAGCAGTGATTACAGGGGGCGTTCACCCCTCCACTTT. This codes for CASSDYRGRSPLHF.

The CDR3 sequence is CASSLSGGGAQETQYF. In DNA form, the CDR3 reads TGTGCCAGCAGCTTAAGCGGCGGGGGGGCCCAAGAGACCCAGTACTTC. The chain couples TRBV7-3 to TRBJ2-5, with TRBD2 identical over 9 bases. The CDR3 extends over 16 amino acids. CDR1 is SGHTA and CDR2 is FQGTGA in the germline V gene. With 1 base clipped from V and 1 base from J, the junction kept 4 bases outside the gene matches.

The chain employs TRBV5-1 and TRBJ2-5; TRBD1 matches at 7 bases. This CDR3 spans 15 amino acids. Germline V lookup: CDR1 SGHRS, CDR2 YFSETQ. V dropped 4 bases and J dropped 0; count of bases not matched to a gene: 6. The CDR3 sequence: CASSPGTAYQETQYF. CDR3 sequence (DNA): TGCGCCAGCAGCCCCGGGACAGCGTACCAAGAGACCCAGTACTTC. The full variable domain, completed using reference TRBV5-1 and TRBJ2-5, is KAGVTQTPRYLIKTRGQQVTLSCSPISGHRSVSWYQQTPGQGLQFLFEYFSETQRNKGNFPGRFSGRQFSNSRSEMNVSTLELGDSALYLCASSPGTAYQETQYFGPGTRLLVL.

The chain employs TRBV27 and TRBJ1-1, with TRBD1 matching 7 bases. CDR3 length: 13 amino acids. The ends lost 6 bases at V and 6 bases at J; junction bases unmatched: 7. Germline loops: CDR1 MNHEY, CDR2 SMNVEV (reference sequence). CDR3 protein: CASSLTGVPEAFF. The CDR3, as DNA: TGTGCCAGCAGCCTAACAGGGGTACCTGAAGCTTTCTTT.

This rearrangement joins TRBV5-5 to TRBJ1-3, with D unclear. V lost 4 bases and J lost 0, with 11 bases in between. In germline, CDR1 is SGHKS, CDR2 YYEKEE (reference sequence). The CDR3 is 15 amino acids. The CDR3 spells CASSPIAVSGNTIYF. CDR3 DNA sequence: TGTGCCAGCAGCCCTATTGCTGTCTCTGGAAACACCATATATTTT. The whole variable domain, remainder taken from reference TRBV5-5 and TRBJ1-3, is DAGVTQSPTHLIKTRGQQVTLRCSPISGHKSVSWYQQVLGQGPQFIFQYYEKEERGRGNFPDRFSARQFPNYSSELNVNALLLGDSALYLCASSPIAVSGNTIYFGEGSWLTVV.

CDR3 region: CATSDAGVRGETQYF. The CDR3 DNA reads as TGTGCCACCAGTGACGCTGGGGTCAGGGGGGAGACCCAGTACTTC. The chain combines TRBV24-1 with TRBJ2-5; the match to TRBD1 covers 7 bases. Looked up from germline, CDR1 is KGHDR and CDR2 is SFDVKD. V gave up 4 bases and J gave up 5 bases; unmatched junction bases: 9. The CDR3 contains 15 residues.

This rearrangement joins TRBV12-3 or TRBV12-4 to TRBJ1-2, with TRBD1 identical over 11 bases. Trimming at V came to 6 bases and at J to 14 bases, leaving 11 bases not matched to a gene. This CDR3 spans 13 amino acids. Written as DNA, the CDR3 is TGTGCCAGCAGCGTTGATCGAGGACAGGGGGCTACCTTC. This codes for CASSVDRGQGATF.

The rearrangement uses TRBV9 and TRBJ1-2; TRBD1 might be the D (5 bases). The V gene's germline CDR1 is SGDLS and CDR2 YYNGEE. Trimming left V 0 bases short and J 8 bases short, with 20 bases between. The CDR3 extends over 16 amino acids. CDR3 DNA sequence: TGTGCCAGCAGCGTAGATTTCGGGGGGGTATCTACGGGCTACACCTTC. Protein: CASSVDFGGVSTGYTF.

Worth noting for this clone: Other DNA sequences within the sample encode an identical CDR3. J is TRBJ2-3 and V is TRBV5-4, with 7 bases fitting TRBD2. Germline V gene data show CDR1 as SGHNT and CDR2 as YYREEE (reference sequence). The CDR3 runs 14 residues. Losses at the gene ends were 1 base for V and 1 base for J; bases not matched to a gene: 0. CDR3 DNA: TGTGCCAGCAGCTTGCGGGGGGGCACAGATACGCAGTATTTT. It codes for CASSLRGGTDTQYF. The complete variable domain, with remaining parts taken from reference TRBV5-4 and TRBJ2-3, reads ETGVTQSPTHLIKTRGQQVTLRCSSQSGHNTVSWYQQALGQGPQFIFQYYREEENGRGNFPPRFSGLQFPNYSSELNVNALELDDSALYLCASSLRGGTDTQYFGPGTRLTVL.

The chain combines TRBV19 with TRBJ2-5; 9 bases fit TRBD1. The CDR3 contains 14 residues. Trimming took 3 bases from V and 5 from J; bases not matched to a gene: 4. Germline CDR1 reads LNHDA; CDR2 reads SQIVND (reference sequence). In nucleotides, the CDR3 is TGTGCCAGTAGTATCGTGGGACAGGGCGAGACCCAGTACTTC. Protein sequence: CASSIVGQGETQYF.

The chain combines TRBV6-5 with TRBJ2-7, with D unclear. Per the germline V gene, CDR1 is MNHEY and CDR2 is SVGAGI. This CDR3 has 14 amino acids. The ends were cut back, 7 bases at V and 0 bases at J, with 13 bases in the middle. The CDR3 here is CASTPEPSSYEQYF. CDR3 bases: TGTGCCAGCACCCCCGAGCCTAGCTCCTACGAGCAGTACTTC.

CDR3 amino acids: CASSGTGQLGGKLFF. In DNA form, the CDR3 reads TGCGCCAGCAGCGGCACGGGACAGTTAGGGGGAAAACTGTTTTTT. The rearrangement joins TRBV5-1 to TRBJ1-4; TRBD1 matches 7 bases. Looked up from germline, CDR1 is SGHRS and CDR2 is YFSETQ. V lost 4 bases to trimming and J lost 10 bases; unmatched junction nucleotides: 13. The length of the CDR3 is 15 residues.

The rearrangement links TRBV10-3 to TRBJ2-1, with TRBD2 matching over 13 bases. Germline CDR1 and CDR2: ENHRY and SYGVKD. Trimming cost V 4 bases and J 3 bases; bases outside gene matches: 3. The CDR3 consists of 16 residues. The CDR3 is CAISATSGGNYNEQFF. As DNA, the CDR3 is TGTGCCATCAGTGCGACTAGCGGGGGGAACTACAATGAGCAGTTCTTC.

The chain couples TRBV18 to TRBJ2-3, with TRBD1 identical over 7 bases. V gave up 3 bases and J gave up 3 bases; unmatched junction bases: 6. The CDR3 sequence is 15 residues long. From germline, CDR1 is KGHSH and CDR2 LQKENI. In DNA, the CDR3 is TGTGCCAGCTCACCTCTAGGGGGCCGGACAGATACGCAGTATTTT. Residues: CASSPLGGRTDTQYF.

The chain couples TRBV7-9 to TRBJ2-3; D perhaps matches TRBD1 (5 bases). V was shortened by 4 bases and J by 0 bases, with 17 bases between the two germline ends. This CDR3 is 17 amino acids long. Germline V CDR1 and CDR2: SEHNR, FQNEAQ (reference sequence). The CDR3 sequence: CASSSLRAGHSTDTQYF. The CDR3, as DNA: TGTGCCAGCAGCTCCCTCCGGGCAGGGCATAGCACAGATACGCAGTATTTT.